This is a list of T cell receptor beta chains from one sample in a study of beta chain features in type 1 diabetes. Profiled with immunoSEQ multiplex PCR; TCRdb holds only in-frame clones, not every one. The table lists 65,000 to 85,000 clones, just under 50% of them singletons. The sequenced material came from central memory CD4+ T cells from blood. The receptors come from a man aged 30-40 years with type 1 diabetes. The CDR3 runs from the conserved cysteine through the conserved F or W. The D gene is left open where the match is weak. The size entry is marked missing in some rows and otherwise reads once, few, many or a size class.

CDR3nt: TGTGCCAGCAGTTCCCGGACTAGCGGAGTTTCCTACGAGCAGTACTTC
CDR3aa: CASSSRTSGVSYEQYF
d_gene: TRBD2
j_gene: TRBJ2-7
v_gene: TRBV2
abundance: once

CDR3nt: TGTGCCATCAGGGTAGAGCGGGTGCGCAATGAGCAGTTCTTC
CDR3aa: CAIRVERVRNEQFF
d_gene: -
j_gene: TRBJ2-1
v_gene: TRBV10-3
abundance: few

CDR3nt: TGCGCCAGCAGTACAACCGGGACTAGCGGGAGTGGGCAAGAGACCCAGTACTTC
CDR3aa: CASSTTGTSGSGQETQYF
d_gene: TRBD2
j_gene: TRBJ2-5
v_gene: TRBV5-1
abundance: -

CDR3nt: TGTGCCAGCAGGCGGACAGGATCGAACACCGGGGAGCTGTTTTTT
CDR3aa: CASRRTGSNTGELFF
d_gene: TRBD1
j_gene: TRBJ2-2
v_gene: TRBV2
abundance: few

CDR3nt: TGTGCCAGCAGCTTAAGAGAAGGAGAAGGTATCTTT
CDR3aa: CASSLREGEGIF
d_gene: -
j_gene: TRBJ1-1
v_gene: TRBV11-2
abundance: -

CDR3nt: TGTGCCAGCAGCTTAGCCGGTTACTCTGGGGCCAACGTCCTGACCTTC
CDR3aa: CASSLAGYSGANVLTF
d_gene: -
j_gene: TRBJ2-6
v_gene: TRBV7-2
abundance: once

CDR3nt: TGCGCCAGCAGCTTGGCCGCGGGAGGGGCCTACGAGCAGTACTTC
CDR3aa: CASSLAAGGAYEQYF
d_gene: TRBD2
j_gene: TRBJ2-7
v_gene: TRBV5-1
abundance: -

CDR3nt: TGTGCCAGCAGCCCTCAAGCTAGCGGGGAAGAGACCCAGTACTTC
CDR3aa: CASSPQASGEETQYF
d_gene: TRBD2
j_gene: TRBJ2-5
v_gene: TRBV4-2
abundance: -

CDR3nt: TGTGCCAGCAGCTCTCCCTATTCTGGAAACACCATATATTTT
CDR3aa: CASSSPYSGNTIYF
d_gene: -
j_gene: TRBJ1-3
v_gene: TRBV6-5
abundance: few

CDR3nt: TGTGCCAGCAGCTTACCTGAGGGCTATGGCTACACCTTC
CDR3aa: CASSLPEGYGYTF
d_gene: -
j_gene: TRBJ1-2
v_gene: TRBV7-2
abundance: -

CDR3nt: TGTGCCAGCAGCTTGGGGGGGGCCTACAATGAGCAGTTCTTC
CDR3aa: CASSLGGAYNEQFF
d_gene: -
j_gene: TRBJ2-1
v_gene: TRBV5-4
abundance: few